The clone carrying this TCR beta chain was seen once. This sample was taken from a study of blood T cell repertoires in COVID-19. At the level of the study: T cells, B-cell-depleted T cells, or PBMCs supplied cDNA or gDNA.

Here immunoSEQ multiplex PCR was the method, and the copy in TCRdb shows in-frame clones only, minus some. The sample lists about 250,000 clones, about 88% occurring once. This study enrolled people aged about 18 to 90 from about two dozen US geographic areas. Cohort 3 recovery required two negative PCRs, clearance, or symptom resolution. CDR1 SGHVS and CDR2 FQNEAQ come from the germline V gene. Trimming cost V 5 bases and J 3 bases; bases outside gene matches: 3. This CDR3 is 15 amino acids long. The sample taken for sequencing was PBMCs or T cells enriched from blood (not recorded which). The origin of this receptor is a woman aged 50 to 60 who had recovered from COVID-19. This rearrangement joins TRBV7-8 to TRBJ1-6, with 8 nucleotides matching TRBD1. The CDR3 DNA is TGTGCCAGCAGCCTTACAGGGGGCTATAATTCACCCCTCCACTTT. Its translation is CASSLTGGYNSPLHF.